A selection of T cell receptor beta chains follows, all from one sample in a study of blood T cells in healthy people across ages. Each CDR3 protein is one row after TCRdb ran MiXCR on the 5' RACE reads. Of about 400,000 distinct CDR3 sequences listed, about 55% are singletons. Sequencing input: blood. The receptors shown here come from a man in his sixties in good health. The CDR3 runs from the conserved cysteine through the conserved F or W. Not all rows give a size; the values are once, few, many and, for expanded clones, a class.

J gene: TRBJ1-2
clone size: few
V gene: TRBV9
CDR3 protein: CASREGVYGYTF

J gene: TRBJ2-3
clone size: .
V gene: TRBV20-1
CDR3 protein: CSARTSGMGTDTQYF

J gene: TRBJ2-3
clone size: .
V gene: TRBV20-1
CDR3 protein: CSMAGAASTDTQYF

J gene: TRBJ2-7
clone size: .
V gene: TRBV7-9
CDR3 protein: CASSLGAGRSHEQYF

J gene: TRBJ2-7
clone size: .
V gene: TRBV15
CDR3 protein: CATSRDPSGRAYEQYF

J gene: TRBJ2-4
clone size: .
V gene: TRBV15
CDR3 protein: CATSRAGTQAYIQYF

J gene: TRBJ2-7
clone size: .
V gene: TRBV12-3/TRBV12-4
CDR3 protein: CASSLTAGQANEQYF

J gene: TRBJ2-7
clone size: .
V gene: TRBV20-1
CDR3 protein: CSAPRIEGTHEQYF

J gene: TRBJ1-4
clone size: .
V gene: TRBV10-3
CDR3 protein: CAISGHLNEKLFF

J gene: TRBJ2-1
clone size: .
V gene: TRBV24-1
CDR3 protein: CATSGLREQVGYEQFF

J gene: TRBJ2-7
clone size: .
V gene: TRBV20-1
CDR3 protein: CSATSYEQYF

J gene: TRBJ2-1
clone size: few
V gene: TRBV7-8
CDR3 protein: CASSFGGYSYNEQFF

J gene: TRBJ2-7
clone size: few
V gene: TRBV2
CDR3 protein: CASSEPPRGTGDYEQYF

J gene: TRBJ2-7
clone size: .
V gene: TRBV6-2/TRBV6-3
CDR3 protein: CASRHGTNNEQYF

J gene: TRBJ2-3
clone size: .
V gene: TRBV29-1
CDR3 protein: CSVEGPVSGPDTQYF

J gene: TRBJ1-1
clone size: .
V gene: TRBV20-1
CDR3 protein: CSAPDRVPEAFF

J gene: TRBJ2-5
clone size: .
V gene: TRBV28
CDR3 protein: CASSPRLAGRQTQYF

J gene: TRBJ2-7
clone size: .
V gene: TRBV7-9
CDR3 protein: CASSFRQGYEQYF

J gene: TRBJ2-2
clone size: .
V gene: TRBV11-1
CDR3 protein: CASSHDQGGTGELFF

J gene: TRBJ2-1
clone size: .
V gene: TRBV3-1
CDR3 protein: CASSQDRRYEQFF

J gene: TRBJ2-1
clone size: .
V gene: TRBV24-1
CDR3 protein: CATSDPTENRGTYNEQFF

J gene: TRBJ2-1
clone size: .
V gene: TRBV5-1
CDR3 protein: CASSLIPGLEEQFF

J gene: TRBJ1-1
clone size: .
V gene: TRBV5-1
CDR3 protein: CASSKQGIAEAFF

J gene: TRBJ2-5
clone size: few
V gene: TRBV4-2
CDR3 protein: CASSQDRGGMQETQYF